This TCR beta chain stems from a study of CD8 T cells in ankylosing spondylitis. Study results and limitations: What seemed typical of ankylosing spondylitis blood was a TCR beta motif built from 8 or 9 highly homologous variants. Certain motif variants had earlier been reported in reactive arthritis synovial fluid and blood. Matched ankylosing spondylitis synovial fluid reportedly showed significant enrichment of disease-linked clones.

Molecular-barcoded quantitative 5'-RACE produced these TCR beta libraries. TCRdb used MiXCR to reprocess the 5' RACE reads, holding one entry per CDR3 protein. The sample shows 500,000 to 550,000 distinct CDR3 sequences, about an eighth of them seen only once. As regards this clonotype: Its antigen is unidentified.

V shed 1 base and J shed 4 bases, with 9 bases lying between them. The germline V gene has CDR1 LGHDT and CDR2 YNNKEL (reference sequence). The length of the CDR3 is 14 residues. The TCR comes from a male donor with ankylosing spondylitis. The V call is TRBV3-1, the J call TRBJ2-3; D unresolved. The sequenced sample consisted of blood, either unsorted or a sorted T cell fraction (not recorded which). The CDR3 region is CASSQATSSDTQYF. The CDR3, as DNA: TGTGCCAGCAGCCAAGCGACTTCCTCAGATACGCAGTATTTT.